This TCR beta chain stems from a study of somatic mutations in cytotoxic T cells in rheumatoid arthritis. Remarks on this clone: The antigen remains unidentified.

V lost 5 bases and J lost 4; bases outside the gene matches: 5. Germline V CDR1 and CDR2: SEHNR, FQNEAQ (reference sequence). This CDR3 has 14 amino acids. Study observations and caveats: Slight underrepresentation of TRBV07 in rheumatoid arthritis patients was not adjusted for multiple comparisons.

Only in-frame clones appear in the TCRdb table, and some are missing; sequencing was by immunoSEQ multiplex PCR. Among 10,000 to 13,000 clones listed, 79% were seen once. The chain recombines TRBV7-9 with TRBJ1-2; 9 bases match TRBD1. This receptor was taken from an adult with rheumatoid arthritis. The material sequenced was CD8+ T cells sorted from blood. CDR3 sequence reads: CASSPTGGGYGYTF. In DNA form, the CDR3 reads TGTGCCAGCAGCCCTACAGGGGGCGGCTATGGCTACACCTTC.